These T cell receptor beta chains were read from a single sample in a study of blood T cell repertoires in COVID-19. Clones were read by immunoSEQ multiplex PCR, and TCRdb kept only the in-frame ones, dropping some. Among roughly 200,000 clones listed, more than 75% were seen once. Sequencing input: peripheral blood. Receptors were obtained from a man between 60 and 75 years old who had recovered from COVID-19. The CDR3 runs from the conserved cysteine through the conserved F or W. D genes are given only for firm matches. Expanded clones are given a class, and other clones once, few, many or no size at all.

abundance: NA
j_gene: TRBJ1-1
v_gene: TRBV28
d_gene: NA
CDR3aa: CASSLWGAGDRTEAFF
CDR3nt: TGTGCCAGCAGTTTATGGGGGGCGGGGGACCGCACTGAAGCTTTCTTT

abundance: NA
j_gene: TRBJ2-1
v_gene: TRBV5-1
d_gene: NA
CDR3aa: CASSVGLSSSYNEQFF
CDR3nt: TGCGCCAGCAGCGTGGGACTTTCGAGCTCCTACAATGAGCAGTTCTTC

abundance: once
j_gene: TRBJ2-7
v_gene: TRBV7-3
d_gene: TRBD1
CDR3aa: CASSLTTGAGTYEQYF
CDR3nt: TGTGCCAGCAGCTTAACCACAGGGGCAGGGACCTACGAGCAGTACTTC

abundance: NA
j_gene: TRBJ2-3
v_gene: TRBV6-5
d_gene: TRBD2
CDR3aa: CATDSGRAQDTQYF
CDR3nt: TGTGCGACGGATAGCGGGAGGGCCCAAGATACGCAGTATTTT

abundance: NA
j_gene: TRBJ1-6
v_gene: TRBV7-8
d_gene: TRBD1
CDR3aa: CASSPTYSKGQINSPLHF
CDR3nt: TGTGCCAGCAGCCCTACCTATAGTAAGGGACAGATAAATTCACCCCTCCACTTT

abundance: NA
j_gene: TRBJ2-3
v_gene: TRBV19
d_gene: TRBD2
CDR3aa: CASSIGAGGVTDTQYF
CDR3nt: TGTGCCAGTAGTATAGGAGCGGGGGGTGTCACAGATACGCAGTATTTT

abundance: NA
j_gene: TRBJ1-1
v_gene: TRBV3-1/TRBV3-2
d_gene: NA
CDR3aa: CASSQIPDRREAFF
CDR3nt: TGTGCCAGCAGCCAAATACCCGACAGGCGTGAAGCTTTCTTT

abundance: NA
j_gene: TRBJ2-2
v_gene: TRBV19
d_gene: NA
CDR3aa: CASSQKTGLTGELFF
CDR3nt: TGTGCCAGTAGTCAAAAAACAGGGCTCACCGGGGAGCTGTTTTTT

abundance: NA
j_gene: TRBJ1-6
v_gene: TRBV27
d_gene: TRBD1
CDR3aa: CASKRTGALGYVDNSPLHF
CDR3nt: TGTGCCAGCAAAAGGACAGGCGCCTTGGGATATGTGGATAATTCACCCCTCCACTTT

abundance: NA
j_gene: TRBJ2-7
v_gene: TRBV11-2
d_gene: TRBD1
CDR3aa: CASSFDRANYEQYF
CDR3nt: TGTGCCAGCAGCTTCGACAGGGCAAACTACGAGCAGTACTTC

abundance: NA
j_gene: TRBJ2-7
v_gene: TRBV19
d_gene: NA
CDR3aa: CASSLIDRLNNEQYF
CDR3nt: TGTGCCAGTAGTTTAATAGACAGGTTAAACAACGAGCAGTACTTC

abundance: NA
j_gene: TRBJ1-2
v_gene: TRBV19
d_gene: NA
CDR3aa: CASTGGGSGQPNYGYTF
CDR3nt: TGTGCCAGTACCGGGGGGGGATCAGGGCAACCTAACTATGGCTACACCTTC